These 5 T cell receptor beta chains originate from one sample sequenced in a study of T cells after yellow fever vaccination. Using its own MiXCR run on the 5' RACE reads, TCRdb lists one record per CDR3 protein. Of a few hundred thousand distinct CDR3 sequences listed, roughly 8.7% are singletons. The material sequenced was PBMCs, taken on the day of the first yellow fever vaccination. The source is a man between 18 and 35 years old who received the YFV17D yellow fever vaccine.

In this sample, this clonotype turned up a few times. The chain recombines TRBV24-1 with TRBJ2-2, with D unclear. The CDR3 is 14 residues long. Germline loops: CDR1 KGHDR, CDR2 SFDVKD. The V end lost 4 bases, the J end lost 6 bases, and 11 bases lay between the germline ends. CDR3 DNA sequence: TGTGCCACCAGTGAAAGCCCAAGGGCCGGGGAGCTGTTTTTT. This translates into CATSESPRAGELFF.

J is TRBJ2-3 and V is TRBV5-1, with D maybe TRBD2 (6 bases). Germline V gives CDR1 SGHRS, CDR2 YFSETQ. V lost 3 bases, J lost 4 bases, and 18 bases lay in between. The CDR3 consists of 16 residues. The DNA for the CDR3 is TGCGCCAGCAGCTCGGGTATCGTCGGGGGAGCAGATACGCAGTATTTT. Translating gives CASSSGIVGGADTQYF.

This clonotype was counted at least ten times. The chain recombines TRBV5-1 with TRBJ2-3; 7 bases map to TRBD1. The length of the CDR3 is 13 residues. The J segment lost 3 bases and the V segment lost 5 bases, leaving 3 bases of the junction unmatched. Germline V gives CDR1 SGHRS, CDR2 YFSETQ. The CDR3 DNA sequence: TGCGCCAGCAGGAGGGGACAGACAGATACGCAGTATTTT. It yields the protein CASRRGQTDTQYF.

This chain uses TRBV4-2 with TRBJ1-4; tentative D call: TRBD1 (5 bases). Per the germline V gene, CDR1 is LGHNA and CDR2 is YNFKEQ. The V end lost 0 bases, the J end lost 8 bases, and 16 bases lay between the germline ends. CDR3 length: 16 amino acids. CDR3 nucleotide sequence: TGTGCCAGCAGCCAAGATCCGGGGCAGGGAGACGAAAAACTGTTTTTT. Encoded protein: CASSQDPGQGDEKLFF.

This clonotype has at least ten counts. V usage is TRBV5-1 and J usage is TRBJ2-5; 7 positions agree with TRBD1. Trimming took 3 bases from V and 2 from J; bases not matched to a gene: 10. This CDR3 region has 16 residues. Germline-derived CDR1 and CDR2 are SGHRS and YFSETQ. The CDR3 bases are TGCGCCAGCAGCTATATAGGGGGACAGCTTCAAGAGACCCAGTACTTC. Translation: CASSYIGGQLQETQYF.